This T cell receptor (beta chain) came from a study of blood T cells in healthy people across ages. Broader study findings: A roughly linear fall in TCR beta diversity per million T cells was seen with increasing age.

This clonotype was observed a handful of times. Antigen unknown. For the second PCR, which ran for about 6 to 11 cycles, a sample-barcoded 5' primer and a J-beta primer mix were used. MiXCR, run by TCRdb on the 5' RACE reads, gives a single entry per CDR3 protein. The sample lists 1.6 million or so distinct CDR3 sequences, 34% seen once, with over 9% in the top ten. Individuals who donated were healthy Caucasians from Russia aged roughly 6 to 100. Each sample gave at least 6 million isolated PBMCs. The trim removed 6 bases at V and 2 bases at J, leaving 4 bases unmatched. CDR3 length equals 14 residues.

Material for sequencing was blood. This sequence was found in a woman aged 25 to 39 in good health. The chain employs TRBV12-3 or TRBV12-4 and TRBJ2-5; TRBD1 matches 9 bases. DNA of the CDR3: TGTGCCAGCAGACACGGACAGGGGCAAGAGACCCAGTACTTC. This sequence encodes CASRHGQGQETQYF.